This T cell receptor beta chain originates from a study of cytomegalovirus exposure and HLA in healthy donors. Study results and caveats: Certain sequence variants were highly shared and formed a cluster, and this cluster was likely a sequencing artifact. Owing to their indistinguishability, certain V segments, notably TRBV6-2 and TRBV6-3, were excluded. Later analysis demonstrated an association between a missense DCLRE1C variant and TCR beta V- and J-gene trimming.

This CDR3 is built from 17 residues. V was trimmed by 3 bases and J by 0 bases, leaving 17 bases between them. Germline-derived CDR1 and CDR2 are MNHEY and SMNVEV (reference sequence). Amplification used 60 Vbeta primers and 13 Jbeta primers. Profiled with immunoSEQ multiplex PCR; TCRdb holds only in-frame clones, not every one. The table lists over 110,000 clones, more than 70% of them singletons. Many counts were recorded for this clone. The antigen is not known. The sample consisted of PBMCs. This receptor was taken from a male donor in good health and CMV-seropositive. The V gene is TRBV27, the J gene TRBJ1-1; D unresolved. In nucleotides, the CDR3 is TGTGCCAGCAGTTTTTCCCTTTTAGGAGCCATGAACACTGAAGCTTTCTTT. This sequence encodes CASSFSLLGAMNTEAFF.